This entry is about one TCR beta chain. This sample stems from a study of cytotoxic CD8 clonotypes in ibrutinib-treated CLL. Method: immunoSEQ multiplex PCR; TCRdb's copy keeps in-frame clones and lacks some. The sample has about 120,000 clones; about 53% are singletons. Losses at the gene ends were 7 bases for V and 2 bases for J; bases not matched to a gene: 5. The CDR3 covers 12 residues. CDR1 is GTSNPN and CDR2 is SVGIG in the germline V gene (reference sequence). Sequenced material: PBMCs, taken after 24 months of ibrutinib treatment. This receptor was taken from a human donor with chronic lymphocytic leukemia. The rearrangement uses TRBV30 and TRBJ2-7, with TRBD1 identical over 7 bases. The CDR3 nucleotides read TGTGCCTCAGGGGACAGTACCTACGAGCAGTACTTC. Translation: CASGDSTYEQYF.